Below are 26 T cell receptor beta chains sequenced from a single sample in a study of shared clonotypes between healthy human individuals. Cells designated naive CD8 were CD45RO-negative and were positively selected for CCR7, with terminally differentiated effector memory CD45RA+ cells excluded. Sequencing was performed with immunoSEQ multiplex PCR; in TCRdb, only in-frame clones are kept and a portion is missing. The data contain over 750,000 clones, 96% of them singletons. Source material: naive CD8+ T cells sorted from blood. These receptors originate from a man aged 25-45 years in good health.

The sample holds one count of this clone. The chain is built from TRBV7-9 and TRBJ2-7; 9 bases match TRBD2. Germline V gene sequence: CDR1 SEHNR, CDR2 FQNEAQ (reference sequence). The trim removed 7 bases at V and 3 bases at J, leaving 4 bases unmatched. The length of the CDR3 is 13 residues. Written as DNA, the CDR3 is TGTGCCAGCAAACTAGCGGGCCACTACGAGCAGTACTTC. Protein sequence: CASKLAGHYEQYF.

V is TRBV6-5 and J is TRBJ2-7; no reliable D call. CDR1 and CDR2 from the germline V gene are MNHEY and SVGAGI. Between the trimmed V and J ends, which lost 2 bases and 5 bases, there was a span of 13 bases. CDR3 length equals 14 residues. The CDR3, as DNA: TGTGCCAGCAGTTACGGGGATACCTCGGACGAGCAGTACTTC. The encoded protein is CASSYGDTSDEQYF.

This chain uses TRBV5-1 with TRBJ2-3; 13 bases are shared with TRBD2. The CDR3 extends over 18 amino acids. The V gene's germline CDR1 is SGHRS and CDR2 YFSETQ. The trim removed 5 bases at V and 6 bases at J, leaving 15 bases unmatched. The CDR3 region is CASSGLAGDSGDWDTQYF. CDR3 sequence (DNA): TGCGCCAGCAGTGGACTAGCGGGAGACTCCGGCGATTGGGATACGCAGTATTTT.

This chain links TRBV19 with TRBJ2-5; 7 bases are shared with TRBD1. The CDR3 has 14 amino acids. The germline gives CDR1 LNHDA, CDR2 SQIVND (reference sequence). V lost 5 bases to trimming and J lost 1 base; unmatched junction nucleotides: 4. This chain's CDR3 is CASSLRDSQETQYF. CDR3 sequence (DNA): TGTGCCAGTAGTCTCCGGGACAGCCAAGAGACCCAGTACTTC.

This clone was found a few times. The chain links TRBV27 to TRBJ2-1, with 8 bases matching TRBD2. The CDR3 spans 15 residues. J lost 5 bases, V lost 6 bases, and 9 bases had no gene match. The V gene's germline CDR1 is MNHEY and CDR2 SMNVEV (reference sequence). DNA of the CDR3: TGTGCCAGCAGCTTTGCCGGGACTAGTAACAATGAGCAGTTCTTC. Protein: CASSFAGTSNNEQFF.

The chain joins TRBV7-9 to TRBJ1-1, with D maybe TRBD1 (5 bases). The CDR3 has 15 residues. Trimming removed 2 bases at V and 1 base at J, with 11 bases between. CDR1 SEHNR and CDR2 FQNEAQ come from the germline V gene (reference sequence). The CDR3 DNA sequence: TGTGCCAGCAGCTTATCCTCACAGGCGAACACTGAAGCTTTCTTT. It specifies CASSLSSQANTEAFF.

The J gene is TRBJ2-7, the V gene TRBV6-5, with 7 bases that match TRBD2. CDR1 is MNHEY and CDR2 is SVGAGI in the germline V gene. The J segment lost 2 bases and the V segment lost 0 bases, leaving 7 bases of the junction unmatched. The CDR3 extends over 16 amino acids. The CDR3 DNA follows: TGTGCCAGCAGTTACTCGATGTGGGGGACTACCTACGAGCAGTACTTC. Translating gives CASSYSMWGTTYEQYF.

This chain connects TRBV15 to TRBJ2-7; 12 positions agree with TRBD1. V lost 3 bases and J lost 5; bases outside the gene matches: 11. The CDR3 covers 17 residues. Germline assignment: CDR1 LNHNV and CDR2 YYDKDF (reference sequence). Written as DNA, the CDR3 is TGTGCCACCAGCAGTACGATGGGACAGGGGGCAGTCGACGAGCAGTACTTC. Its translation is CATSSTMGQGAVDEQYF.

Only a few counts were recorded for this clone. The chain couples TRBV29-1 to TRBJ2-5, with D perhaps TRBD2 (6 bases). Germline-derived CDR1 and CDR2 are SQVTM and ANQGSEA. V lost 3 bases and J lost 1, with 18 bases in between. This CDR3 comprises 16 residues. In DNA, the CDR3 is TGCAGCGTTGACGGGGGTCGGGCCGACAGCCAAGAGACCCAGTACTTC. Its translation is CSVDGGRADSQETQYF.

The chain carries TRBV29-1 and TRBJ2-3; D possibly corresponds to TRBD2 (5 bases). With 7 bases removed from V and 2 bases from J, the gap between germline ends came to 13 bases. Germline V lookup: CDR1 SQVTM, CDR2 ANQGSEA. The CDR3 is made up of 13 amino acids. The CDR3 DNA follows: TGCAGCGCCGAGGGCGGCCTCACAGATACGCAGTATTTT. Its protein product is CSAEGGLTDTQYF.

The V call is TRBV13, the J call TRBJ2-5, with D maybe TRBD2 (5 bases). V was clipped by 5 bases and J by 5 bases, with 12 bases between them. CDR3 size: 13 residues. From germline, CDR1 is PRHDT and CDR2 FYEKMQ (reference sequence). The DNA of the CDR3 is TGTGCCAGCAGCGCGCCCCCGGGGGAGACCCAGTACTTC. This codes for CASSAPPGETQYF.

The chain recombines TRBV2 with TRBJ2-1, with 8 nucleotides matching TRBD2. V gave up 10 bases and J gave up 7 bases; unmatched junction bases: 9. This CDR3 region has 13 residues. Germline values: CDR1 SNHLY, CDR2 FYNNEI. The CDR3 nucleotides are TGTGCCAACCCGGGACTAGATGGGAATGAGCAGTTCTTC. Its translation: CANPGLDGNEQFF.

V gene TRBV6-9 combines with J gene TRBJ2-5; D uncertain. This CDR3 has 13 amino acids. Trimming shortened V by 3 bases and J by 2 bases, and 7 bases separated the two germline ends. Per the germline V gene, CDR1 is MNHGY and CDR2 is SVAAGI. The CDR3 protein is CASSYGPQETQYF. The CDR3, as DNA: TGTGCCAGCAGTTACGGACCACAAGAGACCCAGTACTTC.

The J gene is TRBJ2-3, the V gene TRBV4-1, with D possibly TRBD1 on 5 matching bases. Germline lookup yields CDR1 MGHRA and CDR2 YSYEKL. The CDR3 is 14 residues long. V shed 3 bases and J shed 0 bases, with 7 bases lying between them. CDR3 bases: TGCGCCAGCAGCCAGAGACAGAGCACAGATACGCAGTATTTT. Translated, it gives CASSQRQSTDTQYF.

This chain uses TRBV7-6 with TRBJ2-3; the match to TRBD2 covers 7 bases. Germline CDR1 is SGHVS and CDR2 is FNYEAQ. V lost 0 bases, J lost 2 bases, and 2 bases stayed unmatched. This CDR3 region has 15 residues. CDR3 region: CASSLAGGYTDTQYF. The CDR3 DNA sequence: TGTGCCAGCAGCTTAGCGGGAGGGTACACAGATACGCAGTATTTT.

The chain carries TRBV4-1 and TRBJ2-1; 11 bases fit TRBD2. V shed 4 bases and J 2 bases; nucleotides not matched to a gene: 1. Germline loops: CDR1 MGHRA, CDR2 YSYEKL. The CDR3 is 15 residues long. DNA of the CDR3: TGCGCCAGCAGCCTTAGCGGGAGGGCCTACAATGAGCAGTTCTTC. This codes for CASSLSGRAYNEQFF.

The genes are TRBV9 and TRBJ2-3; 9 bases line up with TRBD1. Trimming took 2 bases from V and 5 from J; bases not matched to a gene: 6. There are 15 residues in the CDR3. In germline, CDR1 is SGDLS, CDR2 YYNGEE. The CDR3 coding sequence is TGTGCCAGCAGCGTGGGACAGGGAGACGGAGATACGCAGTATTTT. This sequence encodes CASSVGQGDGDTQYF.

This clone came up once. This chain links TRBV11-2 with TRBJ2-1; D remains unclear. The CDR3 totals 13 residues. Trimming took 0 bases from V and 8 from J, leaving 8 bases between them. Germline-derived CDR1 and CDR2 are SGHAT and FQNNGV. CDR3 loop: CASSLDSPDEQFF. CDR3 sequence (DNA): TGTGCCAGCAGCTTAGATTCCCCGGATGAGCAGTTCTTC.

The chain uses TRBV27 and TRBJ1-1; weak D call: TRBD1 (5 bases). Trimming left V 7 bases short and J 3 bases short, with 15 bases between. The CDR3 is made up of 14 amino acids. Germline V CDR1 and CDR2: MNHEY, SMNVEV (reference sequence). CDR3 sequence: CASKETDGYTEAFF. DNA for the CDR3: TGTGCCAGCAAAGAGACAGACGGGTACACTGAAGCTTTCTTT.

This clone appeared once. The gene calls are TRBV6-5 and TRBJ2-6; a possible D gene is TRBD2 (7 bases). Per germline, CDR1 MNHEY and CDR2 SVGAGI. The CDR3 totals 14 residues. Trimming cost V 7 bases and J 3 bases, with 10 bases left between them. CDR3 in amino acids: CASKGGLGANVLTF. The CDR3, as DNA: TGTGCCAGCAAGGGGGGGCTTGGGGCCAACGTCCTGACTTTC.

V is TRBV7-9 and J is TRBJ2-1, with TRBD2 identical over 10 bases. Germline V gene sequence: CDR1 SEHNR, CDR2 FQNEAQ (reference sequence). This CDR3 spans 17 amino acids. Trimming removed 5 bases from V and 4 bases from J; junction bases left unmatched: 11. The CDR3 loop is CASSLPSGRKGYNEQFF. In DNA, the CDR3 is TGTGCCAGCAGCCTACCTAGCGGGAGAAAGGGGTACAATGAGCAGTTCTTC. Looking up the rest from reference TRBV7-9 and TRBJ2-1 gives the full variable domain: DTGVSQNPRHKITKRGQNVTFRCDPISEHNRLYWYRQTLGQGPEFLTYFQNEAQLEKSRLLSDRFSAERPKGSFSTLEIQRTEQGDSAMYLCASSLPSGRKGYNEQFFGPGTRLTVL.

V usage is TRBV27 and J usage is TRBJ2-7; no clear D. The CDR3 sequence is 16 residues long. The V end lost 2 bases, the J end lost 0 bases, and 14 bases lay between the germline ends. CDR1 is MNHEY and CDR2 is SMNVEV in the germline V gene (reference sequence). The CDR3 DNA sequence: TGTGCCAGCAGTTTAGCCGGTGGCAGGTTCTCCTACGAGCAGTACTTC. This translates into CASSLAGGRFSYEQYF.

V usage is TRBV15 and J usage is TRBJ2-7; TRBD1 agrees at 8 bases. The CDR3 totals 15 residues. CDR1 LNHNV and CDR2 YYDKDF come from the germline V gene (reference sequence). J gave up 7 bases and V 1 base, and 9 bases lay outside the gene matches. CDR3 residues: CATSRGRTGRREQYF. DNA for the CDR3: TGTGCCACCAGCAGAGGTAGGACAGGGCGACGGGAGCAGTACTTC.

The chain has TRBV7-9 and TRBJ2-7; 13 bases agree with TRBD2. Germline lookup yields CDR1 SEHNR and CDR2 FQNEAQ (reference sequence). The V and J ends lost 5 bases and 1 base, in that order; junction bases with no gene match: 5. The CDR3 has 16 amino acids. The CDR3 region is CASSRGLAGPSYEQYF. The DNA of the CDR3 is TGTGCCAGCAGCAGGGGACTAGCGGGACCTTCCTACGAGCAGTACTTC.

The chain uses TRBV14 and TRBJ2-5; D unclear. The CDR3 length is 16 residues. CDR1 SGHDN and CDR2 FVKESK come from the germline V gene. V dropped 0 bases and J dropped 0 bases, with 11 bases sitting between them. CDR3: CASSQERFGDQETQYF. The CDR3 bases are TGTGCCAGCAGCCAAGAACGCTTTGGGGACCAAGAGACCCAGTACTTC.

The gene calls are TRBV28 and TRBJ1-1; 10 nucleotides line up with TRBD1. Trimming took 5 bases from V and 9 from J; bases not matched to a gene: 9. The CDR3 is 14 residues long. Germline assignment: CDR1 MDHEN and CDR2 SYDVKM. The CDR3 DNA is TGTGCCAGCAGTCCATTGACAGGGGGCCTGAAAGCTTTCTTT. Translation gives CASSPLTGGLKAFF.